The 30 T cell receptor beta chains listed next were all sequenced from one sample in a study of blood T cells in healthy people across ages. The use of a sample-barcoded 5' primer and a J-beta primer mix characterized a second PCR of roughly 6 to 12 cycles. Via MiXCR, TCRdb re-called the 5' RACE reads, giving one row per CDR3 protein. The data show about 1.4 million distinct CDR3 sequences, with roughly 64% seen just once and roughly 6.3% held by the top ten. The sample consisted of blood. The receptor set was obtained from a man younger than 35 in good health.

The chain recombines TRBV10-3 with TRBJ1-5; 8 nucleotides match TRBD1. The V and J ends lost 3 bases and 7 bases, in that order; junction bases with no gene match: 8. There are 15 residues in the CDR3. Looked up from germline, CDR1 is ENHRY and CDR2 is SYGVKD. In nucleotides, the CDR3 is TGTGCCATCAGTGATATGGACAGGGATGGGCAGCCCCAGCATTTT. Translating it yields CAISDMDRDGQPQHF.

The chain has TRBV5-1 and TRBJ2-1; D ambiguous. There are 14 residues in the CDR3. The V end was cut by 4 bases, the J end by 0 bases, with 8 bases between. CDR1 SGHRS and CDR2 YFSETQ come from the germline V gene. CDR3 sequence: CASSPGFSYNEQFF. CDR3 nucleotides: TGCGCCAGCAGCCCGGGTTTCTCCTACAATGAGCAGTTCTTC. The full variable domain, rest sourced from reference TRBV5-1 and TRBJ2-1, is KAGVTQTPRYLIKTRGQQVTLSCSPISGHRSVSWYQQTPGQGLQFLFEYFSETQRNKGNFPGRFSGRQFSNSRSEMNVSTLELGDSALYLCASSPGFSYNEQFFGPGTRLTVL.

The chain employs TRBV20-1 and TRBJ1-4; tentatively, D is TRBD1 (6 bases). The CDR3 extends over 14 amino acids. Germline V gene lookup returns CDR1 DFQATT and CDR2 SNEGSKA (reference sequence). Trimming pared 5 bases from V and 8 bases from J, leaving 18 bases between. The CDR3 reads CSAAPHRVSEKLFF. The CDR3 DNA reads as TGCAGTGCTGCTCCCCACAGGGTTTCGGAAAAACTGTTTTTT.

The rearrangement links TRBV4-1 to TRBJ2-7, with D hard to call. Trimming pared 0 bases from V and 5 bases from J, leaving 11 bases between. The CDR3 is 14 amino acids. Germline lookup yields CDR1 MGHRA and CDR2 YSYEKL. CDR3 DNA: TGCGCCAGCAGCCAAGATAATGGGTTGAACGAGCAGTACTTC. Its translation: CASSQDNGLNEQYF.

V gene TRBV5-6 combines with J gene TRBJ2-5; tentative D call: TRBD1 (6 bases). Germline V lookup: CDR1 SGHDT, CDR2 YYEEEE. The CDR3 covers 16 residues. V was pared by 2 bases and J by 2 bases, with 16 bases between. The chain's CDR3 is CASSFRRQAIQETQYF. The CDR3 DNA sequence: TGTGCCAGCAGCTTCAGGCGACAGGCAATACAAGAGACCCAGTACTTC.

This clonotype was seen a handful of times. The chain is built from TRBV27 and TRBJ2-4; 10 bases map to TRBD1. Germline CDR1 reads MNHEY; CDR2 reads SMNVEV (reference sequence). The CDR3 consists of 13 residues. V lost 4 bases to trimming and J lost 13 bases; unmatched junction nucleotides: 7. Here the CDR3 reads CASSSGQGKEQYF. In DNA, the CDR3 is TGTGCCAGCAGTTCGGGACAGGGGAAAGAGCAGTACTTC.

In its sample, this clonotype was seen a few times. This rearrangement joins TRBV5-1 to TRBJ2-4; D not certain. The J call may be faulty, since TRBJ2-7 better matches the DNA end. Germline CDR1 SGHRS, CDR2 YFSETQ. CDR3 size: 13 residues. CDR3 region: CASSLGPHIEQYF. In nucleotides, the CDR3 is TGCGCCAGCAGCTTGGGACCTCATATCGAGCAGTACTTC.

The V call is TRBV9, the J call TRBJ2-2, with D perhaps being TRBD1 or TRBD2 (5 bases each). The CDR3 consists of 17 residues. Germline V CDR1 and CDR2: SGDLS, YYNGEE. Trimming left V 5 bases short and J 4 bases short, with 21 bases between. CDR3 DNA sequence: TGTGCCAGCAGGAACTCGTGGACACGAACTAGCACCGGGGAGCTGTTTTTT. Its translation is CASRNSWTRTSTGELFF.

The chain carries TRBV4-1 and TRBJ2-7, with D possibly matching TRBD2 (5 bases). The V end lost 6 bases, the J end lost 6 bases, and 15 bases lay between the germline ends. The CDR3 runs to 13 residues. Per the germline V gene, CDR1 is MGHRA and CDR2 is YSYEKL. The CDR3 DNA is TGCGCCAGCAGGCTTAACACTGGGAGCGAGCAGTACTTC. This gives the protein CASRLNTGSEQYF.

This chain connects TRBV2 to TRBJ2-2; D possibly corresponds to TRBD2 (6 bases). Germline V gene lookup returns CDR1 SNHLY and CDR2 FYNNEI. V was trimmed by 6 bases and J by 0 bases, leaving 14 bases between them. This CDR3 has 16 residues. The DNA of the CDR3 is TGTGCCAGCAGCGCCTTGGGACTTACGAACACCGGGGAGCTGTTTTTT. This translates into CASSALGLTNTGELFF.

The chain carries TRBV12-3 or TRBV12-4 and TRBJ2-5, with TRBD1 as a possible D gene (5 bases). The tail of the sequence fits TRBJ2-1 better, so the J call may be wrong. This CDR3 comprises 13 residues. Here the CDR3 reads CASRSEGQETQFF. CDR3 coding DNA: TGTGCCAGCAGGTCGGAAGGACAAGAGACCCAGTTCTTC.

V usage is TRBV7-2 and J usage is TRBJ2-1; 9 bases map to TRBD2. Germline V CDR1 and CDR2: SGHTA, FQGNSA. With 1 base clipped from V and 7 bases from J, the junction kept 8 bases outside the gene matches. The CDR3 is 16 residues long. CDR3 nucleotides: TGTGCCAGCAGCTTAGGGCGGGGGGGCCGATCGAATGAGCAGTTCTTC. Protein sequence: CASSLGRGGRSNEQFF.

The chain combines TRBV4-1 with TRBJ2-7; 12 bases are a match to TRBD2. Trimming removed 6 bases from V and 3 bases from J; junction bases left unmatched: 3. This CDR3 spans 14 amino acids. Per germline, CDR1 MGHRA and CDR2 YSYEKL. CDR3: CASSPSGGVYEQYF. The CDR3 DNA sequence: TGCGCCAGCAGTCCTAGCGGGGGGGTCTACGAGCAGTACTTC.

This clonotype is a singleton in its sample. The chain is built from TRBV5-1 and TRBJ2-1; 10 bases map to TRBD1. J was trimmed by 4 bases and V by 3 bases; bases with no gene match: 4. CDR3 length equals 15 residues. Looked up from germline, CDR1 is SGHRS and CDR2 is YFSETQ. CDR3 sequence (DNA): TGCGCCAGCAGCTCGGGACAGGGGAAATACAATGAGCAGTTCTTC. Residues: CASSSGQGKYNEQFF.

This clonotype was seen a single time. The J gene is TRBJ1-4, the V gene TRBV20-1; D perhaps matches TRBD1 (5 bases). There are 14 residues in the CDR3. Germline V gene lookup returns CDR1 DFQATT and CDR2 SNEGSKA (reference sequence). With 3 bases removed from V and 7 bases from J, the gap between germline ends came to 15 bases. CDR3 bases: TGCAGTGCTAGCCCCCAGGGTCGGGTTGAAAAACTGTTTTTT. Its translation: CSASPQGRVEKLFF.

The chain couples TRBV20-1 to TRBJ2-3; D tentatively reads TRBD1 or TRBD2 (5 bases each). In germline, CDR1 is DFQATT, CDR2 SNEGSKA (reference sequence). The V gene lost 3 bases and the J gene lost 5 bases, with 18 bases spanning the gap. The CDR3 is 15 residues long. The CDR3 DNA is TGCAGTGCTAGTGACTCCGGGGCCACGGGAGATACGCAGTATTTT. It is translated as CSASDSGATGDTQYF.

This clonotype was detected a few times. The CDR3 is CASSQVGTMRQFF. In nucleotides, the CDR3 is TGCGCCAGCAGCCAAGTAGGTACAATGAGGCAGTTCTTC. The chain has TRBV4-1 and TRBJ2-1; D remains ambiguous. Trimming shortened V by 1 base and J by 12 bases, and 13 bases separated the two germline ends. The V gene's germline CDR1 is MGHRA and CDR2 YSYEKL. The CDR3 has 13 amino acids.

The gene calls are TRBV4-2 and TRBJ1-1; 9 nucleotides align to TRBD1. CDR1 and CDR2 from the germline V gene are LGHNA and YNFKEQ. Losses at the gene ends were 4 bases for V and 2 bases for J; bases not matched to a gene: 11. The CDR3 sequence is 17 residues long. Here the CDR3 reads CASSPYPGTGSNTEAFF. CDR3 DNA sequence: TGTGCCAGCAGCCCCTACCCCGGGACAGGGTCTAACACTGAAGCTTTCTTT.

The rearrangement uses TRBV20-1 and TRBJ2-3, with D unresolved. The CDR3 extends over 9 amino acids. The germline CDR1 and CDR2 sequences are DFQATT and SNEGSKA (reference sequence). CDR3 in DNA: TGCAGGAGGACAGATACGCAGTATTTT. Residues: CRRTDTQYF.

V is TRBV4-1 and J is TRBJ2-5; 11 positions match TRBD2. TRBJ2-7 explains the end of the DNA better; the J call may be wrong. CDR3 length equals 21 residues. Germline V gives CDR1 MGHRA, CDR2 YSYEKL. CDR3 loop: CASSQDILRTSGRLIAGEQYF. The CDR3 DNA follows: TGCGCCAGCAGCCAAGATATTCTGCGGACTAGCGGGCGATTAATTGCGGGCGAGCAGTACTTC.

This clonotype was counted between two and nine times. This chain joins TRBV7-2 and TRBJ2-7, with D unresolved. Germline loops: CDR1 SGHTA, CDR2 FQGNSA. Deletions cut 2 bases from V and 4 bases from J, with 12 bases between. The CDR3 spans 14 residues. CDR3 nucleotide sequence: TGTGCCAGCAGCTTAAACGGGCGCGGATACGAGCAGTACTTC. It codes for CASSLNGRGYEQYF.

This clonotype was detected only once. The rearrangement links TRBV7-9 to TRBJ2-7, with 11 bases that match TRBD2. The germline V gene encodes CDR1 SEHNR and CDR2 FQNEAQ (reference sequence). Trimming cost V 5 bases and J 7 bases; bases outside gene matches: 13. This CDR3 comprises 16 residues. The chain's CDR3 is CASSPTTSGAYNEQYF. CDR3 bases: TGTGCCAGCAGCCCCACGACTAGCGGGGCCTACAATGAGCAGTACTTC.

CDR3 nucleotide sequence: TGCAGCGTTTTCGACAGGGGGTTCACTAATGAAAAACTGTTTTTT. Amino acids: CSVFDRGFTNEKLFF. The chain has TRBV29-1 and TRBJ1-4; TRBD1 agrees at 9 bases. The CDR3 length is 15 residues. Trimming took 5 bases from V and 2 from J; bases not matched to a gene: 6. Germline CDR1 and CDR2: SQVTM and ANQGSEA.

The rearrangement uses TRBV5-6 and TRBJ2-3, with D unresolved. CDR3 size: 17 residues. Looked up from germline, CDR1 is SGHDT and CDR2 is YYEEEE. Trimming removed 1 base from V and 4 bases from J, with 19 bases in between. CDR3: CASSLWSGEREADTQYF. CDR3 in DNA: TGTGCCAGCAGCTTGTGGTCTGGTGAGAGAGAAGCAGATACGCAGTATTTT.

About this clonotype itself: The junction and the germline gene differ at one end; a read error may be behind it. The V and J genes are TRBV4-1 and TRBJ2-1; TRBD2 matches 7 bases. The end of the DNA is better explained by TRBJ2-7, so the J call may be wrong. Germline loops: CDR1 MGHRA, CDR2 YSYEKL. The CDR3 is 15 amino acids. CDR3 in amino acids: CASSQERDEYNEQYF. The CDR3 nucleotides read TGTGCCAGCAGCCAAGAGCGGGACGAATACAATGAGCAGTACTTC.

The V and J genes are TRBV7-9 and TRBJ1-2, with D tentatively TRBD1 (5 bases). Trimming cost V 5 bases and J 13 bases, with 14 bases left between them. This CDR3 comprises 11 residues. The germline gives CDR1 SEHNR, CDR2 FQNEAQ (reference sequence). CDR3 DNA: TGTGCCAGCAGCCCCGAGGAACAGGCCACCTTC. This sequence encodes CASSPEEQATF.

The genes are TRBV7-9 and TRBJ2-5, with D unclear. The ends were cut back, 5 bases at V and 7 bases at J, with 8 bases in the middle. This CDR3 spans 11 amino acids. The germline V gene has CDR1 SEHNR and CDR2 FQNEAQ (reference sequence). The CDR3 DNA is TGTGCCAGCAGCCTAAGGACGACCCAGTACTTC. Its translation is CASSLRTTQYF.

This chain connects TRBV6-2 or TRBV6-3 to TRBJ2-7, with 10 positions matching TRBD1. CDR1 is MNHEY and CDR2 is SVGEGT in the germline V gene. This CDR3 region has 16 residues. Germline trimming cut 6 bases from V and 0 bases from J; bases unmatched to any gene: 8. CDR3 DNA sequence: TGTGCCAGCAGCTCGCTCCGGGACAGGGGCTCCTACGAGCAGTACTTC. Protein sequence: CASSSLRDRGSYEQYF.

CDR3 bases: TGTGCCACCAGCAGAGATCGCCGTGGGTACAATGAGCAGTTCTTC. As protein: CATSRDRRGYNEQFF. The chain couples TRBV15 to TRBJ2-1; the D is unclear. This CDR3 comprises 15 residues. From germline, CDR1 is LNHNV and CDR2 YYDKDF (reference sequence). Trimming cost V 0 bases and J 4 bases, with 10 bases left between them.

Only a few counts were recorded for this clonotype. The chain carries TRBV27 and TRBJ2-1; D unresolved. The ends were cut back, 1 base at V and 9 bases at J, with 16 bases in the middle. The CDR3 has 15 residues. Germline CDR1 reads MNHEY; CDR2 reads SMNVEV (reference sequence). CDR3 bases: TGTGCCAGCAGTTTATATAGTCGGGCCTGGGGTGAGCAGTTCTTC. Translated, it gives CASSLYSRAWGEQFF.